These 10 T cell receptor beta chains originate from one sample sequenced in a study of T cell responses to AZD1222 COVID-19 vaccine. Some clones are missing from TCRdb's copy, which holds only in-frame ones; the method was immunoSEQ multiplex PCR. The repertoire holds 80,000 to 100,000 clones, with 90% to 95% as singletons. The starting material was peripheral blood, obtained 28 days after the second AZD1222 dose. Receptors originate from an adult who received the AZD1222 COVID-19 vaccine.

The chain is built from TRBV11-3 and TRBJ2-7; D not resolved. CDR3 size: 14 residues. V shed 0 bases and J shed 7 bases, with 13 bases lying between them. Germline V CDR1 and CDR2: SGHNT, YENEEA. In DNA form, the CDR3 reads TGTGCCAGCAGCTTAGATCGCGCCTTCGGAGAGCAGTACTTC. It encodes CASSLDRAFGEQYF.

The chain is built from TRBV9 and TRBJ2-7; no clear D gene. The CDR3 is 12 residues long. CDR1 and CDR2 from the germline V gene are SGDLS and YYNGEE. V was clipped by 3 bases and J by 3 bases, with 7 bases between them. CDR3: CASSGEDYEQYF. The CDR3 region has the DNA TGTGCCAGCAGCGGCGAGGACTACGAGCAGTACTTC.

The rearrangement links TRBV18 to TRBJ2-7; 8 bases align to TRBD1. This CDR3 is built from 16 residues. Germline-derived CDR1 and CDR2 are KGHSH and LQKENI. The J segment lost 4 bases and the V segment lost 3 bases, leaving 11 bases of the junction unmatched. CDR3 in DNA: TGTGCCAGCTCACCCGACAGGGGAAGCTTTAGTTACGAGCAGTACTTC. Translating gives CASSPDRGSFSYEQYF.

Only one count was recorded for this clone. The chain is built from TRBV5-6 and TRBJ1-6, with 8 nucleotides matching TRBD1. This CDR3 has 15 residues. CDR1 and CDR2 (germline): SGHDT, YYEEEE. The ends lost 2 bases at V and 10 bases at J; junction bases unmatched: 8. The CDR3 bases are TGTGCCAGCAGCTTCCTGGACAGGGTGGACTCACCCCTCCACTTT. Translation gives CASSFLDRVDSPLHF.

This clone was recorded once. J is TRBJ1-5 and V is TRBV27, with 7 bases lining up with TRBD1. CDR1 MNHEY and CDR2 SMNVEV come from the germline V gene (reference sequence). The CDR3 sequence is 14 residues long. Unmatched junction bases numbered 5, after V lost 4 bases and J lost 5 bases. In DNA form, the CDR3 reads TGTGCCAGCAGTTACAGGGGTGGAGATCAGCCCCAGCATTTT. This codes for CASSYRGGDQPQHF.

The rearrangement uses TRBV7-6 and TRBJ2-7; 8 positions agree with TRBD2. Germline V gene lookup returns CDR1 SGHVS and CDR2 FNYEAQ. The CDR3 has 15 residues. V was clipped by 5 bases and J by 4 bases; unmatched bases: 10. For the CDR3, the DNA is TGTGCCAGCAGCCCCCGGGGGGGGGCGGGTTACGAGCAGTACTTC. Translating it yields CASSPRGGAGYEQYF.

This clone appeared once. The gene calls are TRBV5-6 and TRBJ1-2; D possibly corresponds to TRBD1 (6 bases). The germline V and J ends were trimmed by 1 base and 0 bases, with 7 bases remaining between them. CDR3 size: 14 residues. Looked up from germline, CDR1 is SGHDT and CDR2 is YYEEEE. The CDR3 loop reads CASSLRGTNYGYTF. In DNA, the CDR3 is TGTGCCAGCAGCTTGAGGGGGACTAACTATGGCTACACCTTC.

Here the CDR3 reads CATSSAAGGRNTEAFF. The DNA of the CDR3 is TGTGCCACCAGCTCTGCCGCGGGAGGAAGGAACACTGAAGCTTTCTTT. The rearrangement uses TRBV15 and TRBJ1-1; the D is unclear. The V end was cut by 5 bases, the J end by 1 base, with 17 bases between. The CDR3 is 16 residues long. The germline gives CDR1 LNHNV, CDR2 YYDKDF (reference sequence).

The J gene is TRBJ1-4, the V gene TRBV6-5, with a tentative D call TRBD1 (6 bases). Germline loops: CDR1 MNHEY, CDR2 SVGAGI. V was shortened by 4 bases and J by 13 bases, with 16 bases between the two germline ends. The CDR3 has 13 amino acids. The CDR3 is CASSWGQGVRLFF. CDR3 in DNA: TGTGCCAGCAGTTGGGGGCAAGGTGTTCGACTGTTTTTT.

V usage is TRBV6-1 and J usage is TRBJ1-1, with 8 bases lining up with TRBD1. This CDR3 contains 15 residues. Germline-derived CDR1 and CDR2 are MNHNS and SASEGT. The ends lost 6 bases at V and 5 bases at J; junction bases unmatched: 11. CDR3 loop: CASRRTGTRFTEAFF. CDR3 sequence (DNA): TGTGCCAGCAGAAGGACAGGGACTAGGTTTACTGAAGCTTTCTTT.